Listed below are T cell receptor beta chains from one sample, sequenced in a study of T cells in Graves' hyperthyroidism and ophthalmopathy. TCRdb redid the calling of the multiplex PCR reads with MiXCR, one entry per CDR3 protein. The repertoire includes hundreds of thousands of distinct CDR3 sequences, approximately 13% of them detected once, and 5% to 7% sits in the top ten. Specimen: blood. The receptors stem from a woman aged 25 to 39 with Graves' hyperthyroidism that later progressed to Graves' ophthalmopathy. Each CDR3 is given without its conserved first and last residue.

TRBV10-3	TRBJ2-7	AISTPGQGGNEQY
TRBV27	TRBJ1-3	ATKQGGGNTIY
TRBV28	TRBJ1-6	ASSLFGRRGYNSPLH
TRBV9	TRBJ2-7	ASSKTDYEQY
TRBV20-1	TRBJ2-3	SAKLEVDTQY
TRBV28	TRBJ2-7	ASTRTASYEQY
TRBV18	TRBJ2-5	ASSPGTGDQETQY
TRBV27	TRBJ1-2	ASNGRGPGYGYT
TRBV7-2	TRBJ1-1	ATYGTGNTEAF
TRBV7-2	TRBJ2-1	ASSSPERLDIQF
TRBV27	TRBJ2-1	ASSFGTRHNEQF
TRBV3-1	TRBJ1-5	ASSQDATANQPQH
TRBV6-2/TRBV6-3	TRBJ2-5	ASTPLRGTKETQY
TRBV20-1	TRBJ2-1	SARAGRGNRNEQF
TRBV15	TRBJ1-2	ATSVPGMDGYT
TRBV7-6	TRBJ1-3	ASSFLGTGESGNTIY
TRBV7-9	TRBJ1-1	ASSKMTGPLMNTEAF
TRBV5-1	TRBJ2-2	ASSFNLDGGELF
TRBV6-2/TRBV6-3	TRBJ2-7	ASSYSPDTYEQY
TRBV3-1	TRBJ1-5	ASSQGGGPQH
TRBV27	TRBJ2-7	ASSLAPSLHEQY
TRBV9	TRBJ2-1	ASSVPDGFALGGGNEQF
TRBV10-3	TRBJ1-1	AINRGTESNTEAF
TRBV28	TRBJ1-5	ASSLPGRVNQPQH
TRBV3-1	TRBJ2-3	ASSPLAGGPDTQY
TRBV4-3	TRBJ1-2	ASSQDLGVRDGYT
TRBV19	TRBJ2-5	ASSGSSGQETQY
TRBV28	TRBJ2-1	ASSLRPGDTEQF
TRBV12-5	TRBJ2-6	ASDLGTGANVLT
TRBV7-2	TRBJ1-2	ASSTGTAEGYGYT
TRBV10-3	TRBJ2-3	AISESRDLGADTQY
TRBV19	TRBJ2-1	ASSIAGPLDEQF
TRBV19	TRBJ1-4	ASSMRQSEKLF
TRBV12-3/TRBV12-4	TRBJ2-2	ASSVYRGGGTGELF
TRBV11-2	TRBJ2-1	ATTPFGGSYNEQF
TRBV19	TRBJ2-1	ASSSTSGLNEQF
TRBV2	TRBJ2-3	ASSLGQGIADTQY
TRBV12-3/TRBV12-4	TRBJ1-2	ASGGNYGYT
TRBV5-1	TRBJ2-5	ASSLGQGRETQY
TRBV3-1	TRBJ2-1	ASSQAGIYNEQF
TRBV4-2	TRBJ2-7	ASSPPGVVLYEQY
TRBV7-2	TRBJ1-1	ASSLVAQATEAF
TRBV12-3/TRBV12-4	TRBJ1-1	ASSLRGRIPTILTEAF
TRBV7-9	TRBJ2-3	ASSSQPWGETTDTQY
TRBV12-3/TRBV12-4	TRBJ2-5	ASSRERGYQETQY
TRBV19	TRBJ1-5	ASMTGNQPQH
TRBV3-1	TRBJ2-7	ASSQAVFGGHEQY
TRBV7-6	TRBJ2-5	ASSQTSETQY
TRBV18	TRBJ2-3	ASSPSPRDTQY
TRBV30	TRBJ1-1	AWSVGQPNTEAF